The 5 T cell receptor beta chains presented below share a single source sample, sequenced in a study of CD8+CD57+ T cells in acquired aplastic anemia. Using genomic DNA as the template, TCR beta VDJ and CDR3 profiling was carried out. TCRdb recomputed calls from the reads with MiXCR, one row per CDR3 protein. The table includes about 220,000 distinct CDR3 sequences, around 32% detected once. Sequenced input: sorted CD4+, CD8+, or CD8+CD57+ T cells (not recorded which) from PBMCs. Receptors originate from a human donor in good health, serving as a control.

The J gene is TRBJ2-3, the V gene TRBV15, with 10 bases that match TRBD2. J gave up 5 bases and V 0 bases, and 8 bases lay outside the gene matches. Per germline, CDR1 LNHNV and CDR2 YYDKDF (reference sequence). This CDR3 spans 17 amino acids. Here the CDR3 DNA reads TGTGCCACCAGCAGAGAAAGGACTAGCGGATTAAGAGATACGCAGTATTTT. This sequence encodes CATSRERTSGLRDTQYF.

The chain combines TRBV20-1 with TRBJ2-2, with D possibly being TRBD1 (5 bases). V lost 0 bases and J lost 7, with 9 bases in between. Germline V lookup: CDR1 DFQATT, CDR2 SNEGSKA (reference sequence). The CDR3 is 13 residues long. CDR3 nucleotide sequence: TGCAGTGCTAGAGACAGGGTAAACGGGGAGCTGTTTTTT. It yields the protein CSARDRVNGELFF.

This clonotype was detected only a few times. A much larger clonotype is one base distant, so this may be a read error. In DNA form, the CDR3 reads TGCAGTGCCAGAACACAGGGGTACACTGAGCAGTTCTTC. This encodes CSARTQGYTEQFF. The chain couples TRBV20-1 to TRBJ2-1; 7 bases match TRBD1. CDR1 is DFQATT and CDR2 is SNEGSKA in the germline V gene (reference sequence). The CDR3 sequence is 13 residues long.

This rearrangement joins TRBV20-1 to TRBJ1-6; 7 bases match TRBD1. This CDR3 is 14 amino acids long. V lost 0 bases and J lost 10; bases outside the gene matches: 6. Germline values: CDR1 DFQATT, CDR2 SNEGSKA (reference sequence). The DNA of the CDR3 is TGCAGTGCTAGAGACCGGACAGGATTGTCACCCCTCCACTTT. Protein: CSARDRTGLSPLHF.

In its sample, this clonotype was seen many times. The V gene is TRBV24-1, the J gene TRBJ1-6; no definite D call. Per the germline V gene, CDR1 is KGHDR and CDR2 is SFDVKD. The CDR3 has 13 residues. Trimming left V 2 bases short and J 9 bases short, with 7 bases between. The CDR3 DNA is TGTGCCACCAGTGATTCCACGGGTTCACCCCTCCACTTT. This translates into CATSDSTGSPLHF.